This entry lists 8 T cell receptor beta chains sequenced from one sample in a study of T-cell reconstitution after alpha-beta-depleted transplantation in children. Construction of the TCRbeta library involved unique molecular identifiers. From the PCR reads, TCRdb called clonotypes with MiXCR, one entry per CDR3 protein. Among approximately 980,000 distinct CDR3 sequences, roughly 29% were seen once, and the ten largest hold about 28%. This sample comprised PBMCs, mostly from graft donor cells, obtained 360 days after TCRalphabeta/CD19-depleted stem cell transplant. These receptors all come from a boy under two years old who had a stem cell transplant for SCID, so the T cells may come from the graft donor.

This sequence joins TRBV6-5 and TRBJ1-1; 8 positions match TRBD1. The CDR3 runs to 16 residues. CDR1 and CDR2 (germline): MNHEY, SVGAGI. V was clipped by 0 bases and J by 2 bases; unmatched bases: 5. CDR3 region: CASSYSGGQGNTEAFF. In DNA form, the CDR3 reads TGTGCCAGCAGTTACTCCGGAGGACAGGGAAACACTGAAGCTTTCTTT.

This clonotype was picked up a small number of times. The chain uses TRBV5-1 and TRBJ2-5; 11 bases line up with TRBD1. This CDR3 is 17 amino acids long. With 0 bases clipped from V and 2 bases from J, the junction kept 6 bases outside the gene matches. CDR1 SGHRS and CDR2 YFSETQ come from the germline V gene. Written as DNA, the CDR3 is TGCGCCAGCAGCTTGGCCGGACAGGGGGCTACTCAAGAGACCCAGTACTTC. It yields the protein CASSLAGQGATQETQYF.

The CDR3 sequence: CASGPIPYEQYF. CDR3 sequence (DNA): TGTGCTAGTGGCCCGATTCCCTACGAGCAGTACTTC. The chain joins TRBV12-5 to TRBJ2-7; D remains unclear. Trimming removed 6 bases at V and 2 bases at J, with 8 bases between. CDR3 length equals 12 residues. Germline V lookup: CDR1 LGHNT, CDR2 FRNRAP.

This clonotype has just a few counts. The V and J genes are TRBV12-3 or TRBV12-4 and TRBJ2-4, with unresolved D. The CDR3 totals 13 residues. Deletions cut 5 bases from V and 5 bases from J, with 10 bases between. CDR3 sequence (DNA): TGTGCCAGCAGTCCACAAGGCGAAAACATTCAGTACTTC. Its protein is CASSPQGENIQYF.

The V and J genes are TRBV4-2 and TRBJ2-5; 7 bases map to TRBD2. CDR1 is LGHNA, CDR2 YNFKEQ, per germline. The J segment lost 4 bases and the V segment lost 0 bases, leaving 8 bases of the junction unmatched. The CDR3 is 16 residues long. The CDR3, as DNA: TGTGCCAGCAGCCAAGATTGGGAGGGGATGACAGAGACCCAGTACTTC. Its protein product is CASSQDWEGMTETQYF.

This clonotype was seen a handful of times. The chain employs TRBV29-1 and TRBJ1-1; perhaps TRBD1 as D (5 bases). Trimming removed 7 bases from V and 6 bases from J, with 15 bases in between. This CDR3 region has 12 residues. The germline V gene has CDR1 SQVTM and CDR2 ANQGSEA. CDR3 DNA sequence: TGCAGCGCCACGGAGGGGAGGTCTGAAGCTTTCTTT. This sequence encodes CSATEGRSEAFF.

This clonotype has at least ten counts. The gene calls are TRBV5-1 and TRBJ1-1; the D is unclear. V lost 0 bases, J lost 0 bases, and 9 bases lay in between. Germline V lookup: CDR1 SGHRS, CDR2 YFSETQ. This CDR3 region has 15 residues. CDR3 nucleotide sequence: TGCGCCAGCAGCTTGGAAGGCAGATTGAACACTGAAGCTTTCTTT. The encoded protein is CASSLEGRLNTEAFF.

This clonotype was recorded many times. The rearrangement links TRBV10-3 to TRBJ2-3; D is uncertain. V was cut by 6 bases and J by 1 base, with 17 bases left in between. Germline V gives CDR1 ENHRY, CDR2 SYGVKD. The CDR3 runs 16 residues. The CDR3 region is CAIRFSYGQGTDTQYF. The CDR3 nucleotides are TGTGCCATCAGATTCAGTTATGGGCAGGGCACAGATACGCAGTATTTT.